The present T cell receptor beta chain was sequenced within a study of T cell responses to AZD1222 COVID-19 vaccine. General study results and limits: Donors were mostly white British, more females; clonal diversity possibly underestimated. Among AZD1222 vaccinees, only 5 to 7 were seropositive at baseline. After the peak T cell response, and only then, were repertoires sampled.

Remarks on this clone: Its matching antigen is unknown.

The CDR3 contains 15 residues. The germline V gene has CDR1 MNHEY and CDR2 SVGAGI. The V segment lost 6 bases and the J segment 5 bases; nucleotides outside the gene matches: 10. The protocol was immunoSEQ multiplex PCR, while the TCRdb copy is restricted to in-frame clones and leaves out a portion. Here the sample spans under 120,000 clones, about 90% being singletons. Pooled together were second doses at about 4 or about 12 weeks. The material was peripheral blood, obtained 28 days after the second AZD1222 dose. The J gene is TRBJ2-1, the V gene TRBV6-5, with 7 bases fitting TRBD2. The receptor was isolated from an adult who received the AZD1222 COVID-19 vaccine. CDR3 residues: CASSFGRPKNNEQFF. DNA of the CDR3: TGTGCCAGCAGCTTCGGGAGGCCAAAGAACAATGAGCAGTTCTTC.